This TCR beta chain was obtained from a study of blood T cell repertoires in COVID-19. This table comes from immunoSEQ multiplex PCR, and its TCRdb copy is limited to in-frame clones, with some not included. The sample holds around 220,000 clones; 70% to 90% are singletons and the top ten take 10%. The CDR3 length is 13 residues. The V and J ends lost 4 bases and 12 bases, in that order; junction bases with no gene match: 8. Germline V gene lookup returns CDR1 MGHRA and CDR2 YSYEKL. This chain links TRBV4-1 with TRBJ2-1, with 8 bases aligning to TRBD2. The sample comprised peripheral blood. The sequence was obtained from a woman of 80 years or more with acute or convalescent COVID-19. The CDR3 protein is CASSLGLARGQFF. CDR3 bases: TGCGCCAGCAGCCTTGGACTAGCTCGGGGGCAGTTCTTC.